What follows are 25 T cell receptor beta chains derived from one specimen sequenced in a study of blood T cells in healthy people across ages. A second PCR, run for about 7 to 12 cycles, used a sample-barcoded 5' primer plus a J-beta primer mix. TCRdb called the 5' RACE reads again in MiXCR, with one record for every CDR3 protein. This sample yields around 1,800,000 distinct CDR3 sequences, of which approximately 39% are seen a single time; under 30% belongs to the top ten. The sequencing input was blood. These receptor sequences come from a human donor in good health.

This clonotype turned up a few times. Here the CDR3 reads CSASVGEGDGYTF. CDR3 DNA: TGCAGTGCTAGTGTGGGGGAGGGAGATGGCTACACCTTC. The chain uses TRBV20-1 and TRBJ1-2, with a tentative D call TRBD1 (5 bases). Trimming cost V 3 bases and J 6 bases, with 14 bases left between them. CDR1 is DFQATT and CDR2 is SNEGSKA in the germline V gene (reference sequence). The CDR3 loop spans 13 amino acids.

This chain joins TRBV20-1 and TRBJ2-3; 12 positions agree with TRBD2. After removal of 6 bases from V and 6 bases from J, the junction contained 7 bases not matched to a gene. Germline V gene lookup returns CDR1 DFQATT and CDR2 SNEGSKA (reference sequence). This CDR3 is 14 amino acids long. The CDR3 DNA sequence: TGCAGTGCACCGACTAGCGGGGGAACCGATACGCAGTATTTT. Its translation: CSAPTSGGTDTQYF.

This clonotype occurred a few times. The V and J genes are TRBV29-1 and TRBJ2-1; D remains unclear. From germline, CDR1 is SQVTM and CDR2 ANQGSEA. The CDR3 has 14 amino acids. Trimming cost V 0 bases and J 9 bases, with 15 bases left between them. CDR3 DNA sequence: TGCAGCGTTGAAGAGGGAAAGGGTGGGTTTGAGCAGTTCTTC. Translated, it gives CSVEEGKGGFEQFF.

This clonotype was seen a few times. The chain uses TRBV29-1 and TRBJ2-1, with a weak D call TRBD1 (5 bases). The CDR3 totals 13 residues. Germline V lookup: CDR1 SQVTM, CDR2 ANQGSEA. Trimming removed 7 bases from V and 7 bases from J, with 17 bases in between. CDR3 sequence reads: CSAPLPGKNEQFF. The CDR3 nucleotides read TGCAGCGCGCCCCTGCCAGGGAAGAATGAGCAGTTCTTC.

V is TRBV6-5 and J is TRBJ2-5, with 7 bases lining up with TRBD2. The CDR3 spans 11 residues. V lost 1 base to trimming and J lost 11 bases; unmatched junction nucleotides: 1. Germline CDR1 is MNHEY and CDR2 is SVGAGI. DNA for the CDR3: TGTGCCAGCAGTTACTGGGAGGGGCAGTACTTC. It codes for CASSYWEGQYF.

This clonotype has more than one count but fewer than ten. The V and J genes are TRBV20-1 and TRBJ1-2; D might be TRBD1 (5 bases). This CDR3 spans 14 amino acids. Trimming cost V 3 bases and J 3 bases, with 14 bases left between them. From germline, CDR1 is DFQATT and CDR2 SNEGSKA (reference sequence). The CDR3 nucleotides are TGCAGTGCTAGTTCCGGCAGGGACGACTATGGCTACACCTTC. It encodes CSASSGRDDYGYTF.

The chain carries TRBV28 and TRBJ1-2, with TRBD1 identical over 9 bases. V trimming: 6 bases; J trimming: 8 bases; junction bases outside the gene matches: 7. Per germline, CDR1 MDHEN and CDR2 SYDVKM. CDR3 size: 13 residues. CDR3 DNA sequence: TGTGCCAGCAGGTCGGGACAGGGAAAAGGCTACACCTTC. Protein sequence: CASRSGQGKGYTF.

This clonotype turned up a few times. V gene TRBV12-3 or TRBV12-4 combines with J gene TRBJ2-7; possibly TRBD1 for D (6 bases). The CDR3 contains 13 residues. Trimming shortened V by 4 bases and J by 7 bases, and 14 bases separated the two germline ends. CDR3 sequence: CASSSGQTGEQYF. CDR3 nucleotide sequence: TGTGCCAGCAGTTCCGGACAGACCGGGGAGCAGTACTTC.

The chain carries TRBV4-3 and TRBJ2-6; tentatively, D is TRBD1 (7 bases). CDR1 LGHNA and CDR2 YSLEER come from the germline V gene. The CDR3 is made up of 17 amino acids. With 3 bases removed from V and 2 bases from J, the gap between germline ends came to 14 bases. CDR3 in DNA: TGCGCCAGCAGCCAGGGACTGACAGGGACTGGGGCCAACGTCCTGACTTTC. This codes for CASSQGLTGTGANVLTF.

Only one count was recorded for this clonotype. The chain joins TRBV10-3 to TRBJ1-5; D gene uncertain. Germline loops: CDR1 ENHRY, CDR2 SYGVKD. The CDR3 runs to 13 residues. V gave up 2 bases and J gave up 5 bases, with 7 bases separating them. CDR3 residues: CAISEGQYQPQHF. The CDR3 DNA is TGTGCCATCAGTGAGGGGCAGTATCAGCCCCAGCATTTT.

The sample holds a few counts of this clonotype. The DNA for the CDR3 is TGTGCCAGCAGGCCAAGGGGGCGGAATGAAAAACTGTTTTTT. Residues: CASRPRGRNEKLFF. The rearrangement joins TRBV6-5 to TRBJ1-4, with 7 bases identical to TRBD1. This CDR3 is 14 amino acids long. Germline CDR1 and CDR2: MNHEY and SVGAGI. With 6 bases clipped from V and 5 bases from J, the junction kept 6 bases outside the gene matches.

This clonotype was observed a handful of times. The chain carries TRBV5-6 and TRBJ1-2; no clear D. This CDR3 contains 13 residues. Germline V lookup: CDR1 SGHDT, CDR2 YYEEEE. V lost 4 bases, J lost 4 bases, and 11 bases lay in between. This CDR3 reads CASSLRMGYGYTF. The CDR3 DNA follows: TGTGCCAGCAGCCTGAGGATGGGCTATGGCTACACCTTC.

This sequence joins TRBV7-2 and TRBJ2-7; 9 nucleotides line up with TRBD1. CDR3 length: 13 residues. V trimming: 5 bases; J trimming: 6 bases; junction bases outside the gene matches: 5. Germline V gene data show CDR1 as SGHTA and CDR2 as FQGNSA. The CDR3, as DNA: TGTGCCAGCAGCAACGGACAGGGGTTCGAGCAGTACTTC. Residues: CASSNGQGFEQYF.

This clonotype was seen only once. This rearrangement joins TRBV9 to TRBJ2-7; tentative D call: TRBD1 (5 bases). V was pared by 0 bases and J by 6 bases, with 13 bases between. The CDR3 sequence is 14 residues long. From germline, CDR1 is SGDLS and CDR2 YYNGEE. The CDR3: CASSVAFQGFEQYF. The CDR3 nucleotides read TGTGCCAGCAGCGTAGCTTTCCAGGGATTCGAGCAGTACTTC.

The chain employs TRBV4-1 and TRBJ1-4; D might be TRBD1 (6 bases). Trimming cost V 1 base and J 7 bases, with 13 bases left between them. The CDR3 spans 15 residues. Germline assignment: CDR1 MGHRA and CDR2 YSYEKL. The CDR3 sequence is CASSQGSGGSEKLFF. CDR3 coding DNA: TGCGCCAGCAGCCAAGGATCTGGGGGCAGTGAAAAACTGTTTTTT.

On this clonotype: Likely a read error: the CDR3 ends without its conserved phenylalanine or tryptophan. J is TRBJ2-6 and V is TRBV28; D is unresolved. The CDR3 runs 15 residues. Trimming cost V 4 bases and J 0 bases, with 7 bases left between them. The V gene's germline CDR1 is MDHEN and CDR2 SYDVKM. CDR3 bases: TGTGCCAGCAGTTCCCTCCTCTCTGGGGCCAACGTCCTGACTTTG. Translating gives CASSSLLSGANVLTL.

A note on this clonotype: One end of the junction fails to match germline, which may point to a read error. CDR3 protein: CASSYGASRRGSTF. The CDR3 DNA reads as TGTGCCAGCAGTTACGGGGCCTCAAGGAGAGGCTCCACCTTC. V usage is TRBV6-2 or TRBV6-3 and J usage is TRBJ1-2, with D possibly matching TRBD1 (5 bases). CDR1 and CDR2 from the germline V gene are MNHEY and SVGEGT. The CDR3 covers 14 residues.

The V gene is TRBV7-2, the J gene TRBJ1-5; tentative D call: TRBD1 (6 bases). The CDR3 is 15 residues long. CDR1 is SGHTA and CDR2 is FQGNSA in the germline V gene. The V and J ends lost 4 bases and 6 bases respectively, with 16 bases between them. In DNA form, the CDR3 reads TGTGCCAGCAGCTCCCAACAGGGCGGGGGTCAGCCCCAGCATTTT. It encodes CASSSQQGGGQPQHF. Supplemented by reference TRBV7-2 and TRBJ1-5, the full variable domain reads GAGVSQSPSNKVTEKGKDVELRCDPISGHTALYWYRQSLGQGLEFLIYFQGNSAPDKSGLPSDRFSAERTGGSVSTLTIQRTQQEDSAVYLCASSSQQGGGQPQHFGDGTRLSIL.

This clonotype has just a few counts. The chain recombines TRBV5-5 with TRBJ2-7; D remains ambiguous. The length of the CDR3 is 14 residues. Trimming removed 1 base from V and 9 bases from J, with 17 bases in between. Germline V gene data show CDR1 as SGHKS and CDR2 as YYEKEE (reference sequence). This chain's CDR3 is CASSLPATGVWQYF. CDR3 DNA: TGTGCCAGCAGCTTGCCAGCGACGGGCGTGTGGCAGTACTTC.

This clonotype appeared many times. The V gene is TRBV20-1, the J gene TRBJ1-6, with D possibly being TRBD1 (6 bases). The CDR3 runs to 12 residues. From germline, CDR1 is DFQATT and CDR2 SNEGSKA (reference sequence). The germline V and J ends were trimmed by 2 bases and 7 bases, with 6 bases remaining between them. The CDR3 sequence: CSARQGNSPLHF. CDR3 coding DNA: TGCAGTGCTAGACAGGGGAATTCACCCCTCCACTTT.

The rearrangement joins TRBV5-1 to TRBJ1-4; D not resolved. This CDR3 has 15 residues. CDR1 is SGHRS and CDR2 is YFSETQ in the germline V gene. V was trimmed by 0 bases and J by 8 bases, leaving 14 bases between them. For the CDR3, the DNA is TGCGCCAGCAGCTTGGGGGCAGGAACGAGGGAAAAACTGTTTTTT. Translating it yields CASSLGAGTREKLFF. The full variable domain, with the rest looked up from reference TRBV5-1 and TRBJ1-4, is KAGVTQTPRYLIKTRGQQVTLSCSPISGHRSVSWYQQTPGQGLQFLFEYFSETQRNKGNFPGRFSGRQFSNSRSEMNVSTLELGDSALYLCASSLGAGTREKLFFGSGTQLSVL.

This chain links TRBV5-1 with TRBJ1-2; a weak D match, TRBD1 (5 bases). Trimming removed 10 bases from V and 0 bases from J, with 22 bases in between. CDR1 is SGHRS, CDR2 YFSETQ, per germline. This CDR3 contains 16 residues. Here the CDR3 reads CAGSLGVRSPNYGYTF. The CDR3 coding sequence is TGCGCCGGTAGCTTGGGGGTACGGAGCCCTAACTATGGCTACACCTTC.

This clonotype was observed a few times. CDR3 in DNA: TGCGCCAGCAGCCAAGACGGGACAGAGACCATCTACGAGCAGTACTTC. It yields the protein CASSQDGTETIYEQYF. The chain combines TRBV4-3 with TRBJ2-7, with 7 bases fitting TRBD1. The V gene end was trimmed by 0 bases and the J gene end by 3 bases; junction bases not matched to a gene: 8. The CDR3 sequence is 16 residues long. The V gene's germline CDR1 is LGHNA and CDR2 YSLEER.

The chain has TRBV10-3 and TRBJ2-6, with 7 bases lining up with TRBD1. Germline lookup yields CDR1 ENHRY and CDR2 SYGVKD. J gave up 2 bases and V 11 bases, and 21 bases lay outside the gene matches. This CDR3 spans 19 amino acids. CDR3: CAPSVLDRSPRAGANVLTF. Written as DNA, the CDR3 is TGTGCCCCGTCAGTGTTGGACAGGTCACCTAGGGCTGGGGCCAACGTCCTGACTTTC.

A few counts support this clonotype. The V call is TRBV6-2 or TRBV6-3, the J call TRBJ1-5; the D gene is possibly TRBD1 (5 bases). The CDR3 has 14 residues. Germline V gives CDR1 MNHEY, CDR2 SVGEGT. V was clipped by 2 bases and J by 6 bases, with 11 bases between them. This CDR3 is CASSYRIRGQPQHF. CDR3 in DNA: TGTGCCAGCAGTTACCGAATTAGGGGTCAGCCCCAGCATTTT.